Shown below are 24 T cell receptor beta chains from a single sample sequenced in a study of cytomegalovirus exposure and HLA in healthy donors. The study ran its PCR with 60 Vbeta and 13 Jbeta primers. Profiling relied on immunoSEQ multiplex PCR, and the TCRdb table lists in-frame clones only, not all of them. The table shows 100,000 to 150,000 clones, with about 85% occurring only once. Sequencing input: PBMCs. The receptor source for this set is a man between 18 and 29 years old in good health and CMV-seropositive.

The chain couples TRBV6-1 to TRBJ2-7; maybe TRBD2 (6 bases). Per germline, CDR1 MNHNS and CDR2 SASEGT. The V end was cut by 7 bases, the J end by 0 bases, with 16 bases between. The CDR3 sequence is 15 residues long. CDR3 coding DNA: TGTGCCAGCATAAAAGATAGCGGCATCTCCTACGAGCAGTACTTC. Translated: CASIKDSGISYEQYF.

The chain uses TRBV9 and TRBJ2-3; D perhaps matches TRBD1 (6 bases). V lost 4 bases, J lost 0 bases, and 12 bases lay in between. The CDR3 has 15 residues. CDR1 and CDR2 from the germline V gene are SGDLS and YYNGEE. CDR3 in DNA: TGTGCCAGCAGCCCTAGGACAGTTAGCACAGATACGCAGTATTTT. Translated, it gives CASSPRTVSTDTQYF.

This CDR3 is CSAGRGQPQHF. Written as DNA, the CDR3 is TGCAGTGCCGGGCGGGGTCAGCCCCAGCATTTT. The chain links TRBV20-1 to TRBJ1-5; no clear D. This CDR3 contains 11 residues. Trimming removed 6 bases from V and 6 bases from J, with 9 bases in between. Germline values: CDR1 DFQATT, CDR2 SNEGSKA (reference sequence).

The genes are TRBV6-5 and TRBJ1-4; the D gene is possibly TRBD1 (6 bases). Germline V gene data show CDR1 as MNHEY and CDR2 as SVGAGI. There are 14 residues in the CDR3. Deletions cut 6 bases from V and 8 bases from J, with 16 bases between. The CDR3 sequence: CASRDDRFSEKLFF. The CDR3 DNA sequence: TGTGCCAGCAGGGATGACAGGTTCTCCGAAAAACTGTTTTTT.

This clone appeared a few times. The chain links TRBV6-1 to TRBJ2-2, with D possibly being TRBD2 (5 bases). The V gene's germline CDR1 is MNHNS and CDR2 SASEGT. The CDR3 covers 15 residues. Trimming removed 0 bases at V and 4 bases at J, with 9 bases between. The CDR3 region has the DNA TGTGCCAGCAGTGAAGCGGTCGAGGGCACCGGGGAGCTGTTTTTT. Translating gives CASSEAVEGTGELFF.

Regarding this clone: One end of the junction fails to match germline, which may point to a read error. The chain is built from TRBV5-1 and TRBJ2-7; D might be TRBD2 (6 bases). The germline V gene has CDR1 SGHRS and CDR2 YFSETQ. The CDR3 contains 13 residues. CDR3 in amino acids: CARSLAGLSRQYF. In nucleotides, the CDR3 is TGCGCCCGCAGCTTGGCGGGATTAAGCCGCCAGTACTTC.

V is TRBV19 and J is TRBJ1-5; a possible D gene is TRBD1 (6 bases). The CDR3 length is 15 residues. V gave up 0 bases and J gave up 5 bases, with 11 bases separating them. Per the germline V gene, CDR1 is LNHDA and CDR2 is SQIVND (reference sequence). The CDR3 sequence: CASSIDLQGYQPQHF. DNA for the CDR3: TGTGCCAGTAGTATAGACCTCCAGGGGTATCAGCCCCAGCATTTT.

The chain is built from TRBV7-6 and TRBJ2-1, with D perhaps matching TRBD2 (5 bases). The germline gives CDR1 SGHVS, CDR2 FNYEAQ. The length of the CDR3 is 15 residues. Trimming left V 5 bases short and J 5 bases short, with 16 bases between. The chain's CDR3 is CASSPDVGSNNEQFF. CDR3 bases: TGTGCCAGCAGCCCGGATGTGGGGAGTAACAATGAGCAGTTCTTC.

The V and J genes are TRBV4-1 and TRBJ2-7; the match to TRBD1 covers 10 bases. V lost 4 bases to trimming and J lost 3 bases; unmatched junction nucleotides: 3. The CDR3 runs to 14 residues. Germline V CDR1 and CDR2: MGHRA, YSYEKL. CDR3 bases: TGCGCCAGCAGCCCGGACAGGGGGGTCTACGAGCAGTACTTC. Translation: CASSPDRGVYEQYF.

The V and J genes are TRBV7-8 and TRBJ2-3, with 11 bases lining up with TRBD2. This CDR3 spans 17 amino acids. Trimming removed 1 base from V and 3 bases from J; junction bases left unmatched: 6. Germline V gene sequence: CDR1 SGHVS, CDR2 FQNEAQ. CDR3 in DNA: TGTGCCAGCAGCTTAGGTGCCGGGACTAGCGGAACAGATACGCAGTATTTT. Translating it yields CASSLGAGTSGTDTQYF.

V is TRBV19 and J is TRBJ2-1, with D unclear. The V end lost 3 bases, the J end lost 0 bases, and 12 bases lay between the germline ends. Germline CDR1 is LNHDA and CDR2 is SQIVND (reference sequence). The CDR3 length is 16 residues. CDR3 residues: CASSISDPYSYNEQFF. The DNA for the CDR3 is TGTGCCAGTAGTATTAGTGATCCTTACTCCTACAATGAGCAGTTCTTC.

V and J are TRBV6-5 and TRBJ2-5; TRBD2 matches at 7 bases. Germline trimming cut 8 bases from V and 4 bases from J; bases unmatched to any gene: 1. This CDR3 region has 11 residues. CDR1 and CDR2 (germline): MNHEY, SVGAGI. The CDR3 nucleotides are TGTGCCAGCCGGGGGGTAGAGACCCAGTACTTC. Its protein is CASRGVETQYF.

The chain combines TRBV29-1 with TRBJ1-2; TRBD1 matches 7 bases. CDR3 size: 15 residues. V lost 4 bases and J lost 5; bases outside the gene matches: 13. The V gene's germline CDR1 is SQVTM and CDR2 ANQGSEA. The CDR3 coding sequence is TGCAGCGTTGGGAAATCCCCGGGACAGCCGTATGGCTACACCTTC. It translates to CSVGKSPGQPYGYTF.

The CDR3 here is CASRTSGRAPYEQYF. The CDR3 bases are TGTGCCAGCAGGACTAGCGGGAGGGCCCCCTACGAGCAGTACTTC. This chain joins TRBV11-2 and TRBJ2-7, with 14 bases that match TRBD2. Per the germline V gene, CDR1 is SGHAT and CDR2 is FQNNGV. The CDR3 sequence is 15 residues long. J was trimmed by 2 bases and V by 6 bases; bases with no gene match: 3. Full variable domain (missing parts from reference TRBV11-2 and TRBJ2-7): EAGVAQSPRYKIIEKRQSVAFWCNPISGHATLYWYQQILGQGPKLLIQFQNNGVVDDSQLPKDRFSAERLKGVDSTLKIQPAKLEDSAVYLCASRTSGRAPYEQYFGPGTRLTVT.

The count of this clone is one. This chain joins TRBV30 and TRBJ1-5; 7 nucleotides align to TRBD1. Germline V gene sequence: CDR1 GTSNPN, CDR2 SVGIG (reference sequence). The trim removed 2 bases at V and 5 bases at J, leaving 9 bases unmatched. The CDR3 consists of 15 residues. DNA for the CDR3: TGTGCCTGGAGTACAGGGGCGCGTTCTCATCAGCCCCAGCATTTT. Amino acid sequence: CAWSTGARSHQPQHF.

The chain has TRBV7-9 and TRBJ2-1, with D maybe TRBD1 (7 bases). V lost 1 base and J 9 bases, leaving 13 bases between the germline ends. CDR3 length: 14 amino acids. Germline values: CDR1 SEHNR, CDR2 FQNEAQ (reference sequence). CDR3 amino acids: CASSLDQGGLEQFF. In DNA form, the CDR3 reads TGTGCCAGCAGCTTAGATCAGGGGGGACTTGAGCAGTTCTTC.

V usage is TRBV12-5 and J usage is TRBJ2-7, with a tentative D call TRBD2 (6 bases). Germline CDR1 LGHNT, CDR2 FRNRAP. This CDR3 region has 16 residues. V lost 3 bases, J lost 5 bases, and 20 bases lay in between. The CDR3 loop reads CASGFNPTSEMHEQYF. CDR3 DNA sequence: TGTGCTAGTGGTTTCAACCCGACTAGTGAAATGCACGAGCAGTACTTC.

This rearrangement joins TRBV27 to TRBJ2-1; the D gene is possibly TRBD2 (6 bases). The CDR3 has 14 amino acids. Germline V lookup: CDR1 MNHEY, CDR2 SMNVEV (reference sequence). Trimming shortened V by 8 bases and J by 0 bases, and 11 bases separated the two germline ends. CDR3 protein: CASGTGSSYNEQFF. The CDR3 DNA is TGTGCCAGCGGGACCGGGAGCTCCTACAATGAGCAGTTCTTC.

The genes are TRBV18 and TRBJ1-2; D remains ambiguous. V lost 3 bases to trimming and J lost 0 bases, with 5 bases between them. The V gene's germline CDR1 is KGHSH and CDR2 LQKENI. The CDR3 totals 13 residues. For the CDR3, the DNA is TGTGCCAGCTCACCGGAGGCTAACTATGGCTACACCTTC. Amino acids: CASSPEANYGYTF.

This chain connects TRBV19 to TRBJ1-4, with D uncertain. This CDR3 contains 12 residues. The V and J ends lost 5 bases and 5 bases respectively, with 6 bases between them. CDR1 and CDR2 (germline): LNHDA, SQIVND (reference sequence). DNA of the CDR3: TGTGCCAGTAGTGGGGAGAATGAAAAACTGTTTTTT. It specifies CASSGENEKLFF.

The J gene is TRBJ2-1, the V gene TRBV14, with D perhaps TRBD2 (5 bases). Looked up from germline, CDR1 is SGHDN and CDR2 is FVKESK. V shed 8 bases and J shed 1 base, with 6 bases lying between them. The CDR3 is made up of 12 amino acids. CDR3 region: CASRGSYNEQFF. CDR3 nucleotide sequence: TGTGCCAGCCGGGGATCCTACAATGAGCAGTTCTTC.

The table lists this clone with a count of one. This chain connects TRBV5-1 to TRBJ2-7; D may be TRBD2 (6 bases). The germline CDR1 and CDR2 sequences are SGHRS and YFSETQ. Trimming cost V 0 bases and J 3 bases, with 13 bases left between them. This CDR3 is 15 amino acids long. The CDR3 coding sequence is TGCGCCAGCAGCTTGGATCAGGGAGGATTCTACGAGCAGTACTTC. Its translation: CASSLDQGGFYEQYF. Looking up the rest from reference TRBV5-1 and TRBJ2-7 gives the full variable domain: KAGVTQTPRYLIKTRGQQVTLSCSPISGHRSVSWYQQTPGQGLQFLFEYFSETQRNKGNFPGRFSGRQFSNSRSEMNVSTLELGDSALYLCASSLDQGGFYEQYFGPGTRLTVT.

V and J are TRBV9 and TRBJ1-3, with a weak D call TRBD1 (5 bases). This CDR3 has 17 residues. Germline V CDR1 and CDR2: SGDLS, YYNGEE. V lost 2 bases, J lost 7 bases, and 22 bases lay in between. The CDR3 sequence: CASSVSEDTGPRNTIYF. In nucleotides, the CDR3 is TGTGCCAGCAGCGTTTCAGAGGATACAGGTCCGCGGAACACCATATATTTT.

The gene calls are TRBV5-1 and TRBJ2-3; TRBD2 matches 7 bases. From germline, CDR1 is SGHRS and CDR2 YFSETQ. The junction had 4 bases not matched to a gene; V was cut back by 0 bases and J by 0 bases. The CDR3 loop spans 16 amino acids. The CDR3 DNA sequence: TGCGCCAGCAGCTTGGCCGGGGGGACTAGCACAGATACGCAGTATTTT. Amino acids: CASSLAGGTSTDTQYF.